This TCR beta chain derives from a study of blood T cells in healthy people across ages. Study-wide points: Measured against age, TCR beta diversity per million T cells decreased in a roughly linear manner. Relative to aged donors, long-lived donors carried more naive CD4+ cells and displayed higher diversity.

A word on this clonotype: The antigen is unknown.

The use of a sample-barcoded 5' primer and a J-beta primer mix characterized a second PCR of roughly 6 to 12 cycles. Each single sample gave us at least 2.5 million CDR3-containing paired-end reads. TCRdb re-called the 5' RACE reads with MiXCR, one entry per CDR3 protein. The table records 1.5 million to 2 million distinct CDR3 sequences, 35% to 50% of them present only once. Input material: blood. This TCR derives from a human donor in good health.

This chain's CDR3 is CSARLQGVNTEAFF. The CDR3 DNA follows: TGCAGTGCTAGGTTACAGGGGGTGAACACTGAAGCTTTCTTT. This chain links TRBV20-1 with TRBJ1-1; 8 nucleotides agree with TRBD1. The CDR3 extends over 14 amino acids. The V and J ends lost 3 bases and 0 bases, in that order; junction bases with no gene match: 3. Germline assignment: CDR1 DFQATT and CDR2 SNEGSKA (reference sequence).